This T cell receptor beta chain emerged from a study of vaccination and CD4 T cells after COVID-19. Study context: Post-COVID draws followed diagnosis by a median roughly 100 days (range 35 to 161).

The CDR3 runs 15 residues. The V segment lost 0 bases and the J segment 6 bases; nucleotides outside the gene matches: 4. CDR1 is SGHRS and CDR2 is YFSETQ in the germline V gene. Researchers used the Oncomine TCR Beta short-read assay to sequence DNA from cultured CD4+ T cells. TCRdb independently ran MiXCR on the PCR reads; one entry per CDR3 protein. The sample contains over 7,500 distinct CDR3 sequences, around 70% of which appear only once. The treatment denotes: roughly nine-day PBMC culture with coronavirus spike peptide pools or control peptides (ViraFEST assay). As for this clonotype: As yet, its antigen is unknown.

The gene calls are TRBV5-1 and TRBJ2-1; 9 bases align to TRBD1. Sequencing used CD4+ T cells from blood, cultured in vitro. This TCR derives from a human donor who had recovered from COVID-19. The CDR3 region is CASSLGDRDRNEQFF. The CDR3 coding sequence is TGCGCCAGCAGCTTGGGGGACAGGGACCGCAATGAGCAGTTCTTC.